These T cell receptor beta chains were read from a single sample in a study of cytomegalovirus exposure and HLA in healthy donors. This table comes from immunoSEQ multiplex PCR, and its TCRdb copy is limited to in-frame clones, with some not included. The data show 150,000 to 200,000 clones, around 80% seen once. The sequencing sample was made of PBMCs. These receptors originate from a woman aged 25-40 years in good health and CMV-seropositive. Each CDR3 is given with its conserved first and last residue. D genes are given only for firm matches. Size values are once, few and many counts, or a class for expanded clones, and some rows have none.

v_gene	abundance	j_gene	d_gene	CDR3nt	CDR3aa
TRBV9	-	TRBJ2-3	-	TGTGCCAGCAGAGGTGTGCGAGGAGATACGCAGTATTTT	CASRGVRGDTQYF
TRBV7-9	-	TRBJ1-2	TRBD1	TGTGCCAGCAGAGACCGGGACAGGGTTGGCTACACCTTC	CASRDRDRVGYTF
TRBV19	-	TRBJ2-1	TRBD2	TGTGCCAGTAGTACCTCCGGACTAGCGGGATCCCGCGGGCTGTACAATGAGCAGTTCTTC	CASSTSGLAGSRGLYNEQFF
TRBV6-1	-	TRBJ1-2	-	TGTGCCAGCAGGGCAGTGGGCCCCGACTATGGCTACACCTTC	CASRAVGPDYGYTF
TRBV7-2	many	TRBJ2-1	TRBD2	TGTGCCAGCAGCTTATTAGCGGGAAATGAGCAGTTCTTC	CASSLLAGNEQFF
TRBV9	-	TRBJ1-2	TRBD1	TGTGCCAGCAGCGGCGGACAGGGGATTTCTGACTACACCTTC	CASSGGQGISDYTF
TRBV5-1	-	TRBJ2-7	TRBD2	TGCGCCAGCAGCTTGGTCGGACTAGGATCCTACGAGCAGTACTTC	CASSLVGLGSYEQYF
TRBV5-1	-	TRBJ1-1	TRBD1	TGCGCCAGTGGGACAGGGTATACTGAAGCTTTCTTT	CASGTGYTEAFF
TRBV30	-	TRBJ2-1	TRBD2	TGTGCCTGGACTAGCGGGAGGGCTCGGTTCTTC	CAWTSGRARFF
TRBV6-4	-	TRBJ1-2	-	TGTGCCAGCAGTGACGAGCGGGGGCTAGGCTACACCTTC	CASSDERGLGYTF
TRBV30	-	TRBJ1-5	TRBD1	TGTGCCTGGAGTGTACAGGGGTTACAAAACAATCAGCCCCAGCATTTT	CAWSVQGLQNNQPQHF
TRBV28	-	TRBJ2-7	-	TGTGCCAGCAGTTTCGGCAGCAGGTACGAGCAGTACTTC	CASSFGSRYEQYF
TRBV5-6	-	TRBJ2-7	-	TGTGCCAGCAGCTTCGGAGGGAACCATGCCTACGAGCAGTACTTC	CASSFGGNHAYEQYF
TRBV9	-	TRBJ2-3	-	TGTGCCAGCAGCTGGGGGGACAGTACCACAGATACGCAGTATTTT	CASSWGDSTTDTQYF
TRBV7-9	-	TRBJ2-7	-	TGTGCCAGCAGCTTGCGGGACTTCAACTCCTACGAGCAGTACTTC	CASSLRDFNSYEQYF
TRBV19	-	TRBJ1-4	-	TGTGCCAGTAGGAGAGGCCCGAGCGTTAATGAAAAACTGTTTTTT	CASRRGPSVNEKLFF
TRBV9	-	TRBJ2-5	-	TGTGCCAGCAGCCCCCGGCTAGCCGGGCGGGAGACCCAGTACTTC	CASSPRLAGRETQYF
TRBV27	-	TRBJ1-1	-	TGTGCCAGCAGTGACGGGTCGGGCACTGAAGCTTTCTTT	CASSDGSGTEAFF
TRBV30	-	TRBJ2-2	TRBD1	TGTGCCTGGACCCAGGGGACAGGGTACACCGGGGAGCTGTTTTTT	CAWTQGTGYTGELFF
TRBV6-4	-	TRBJ2-3	TRBD2	TGTGCCAGCAGCCGGACTAGCGGCACAGATACGCAGTATTTT	CASSRTSGTDTQYF
TRBV7-9	-	TRBJ1-1	-	TGTGCCAGCAGTTTATTTATGAACACTGAAGCTTTCTTT	CASSLFMNTEAFF
TRBV29-1	-	TRBJ1-1	TRBD1	TGCAGCGTTGACCAGGGGGGAAACACTGAAGCTTTCTTT	CSVDQGGNTEAFF
TRBV27	-	TRBJ2-1	-	TGTGCCAGCAGTTTCGACAGAATAGCCTACAATGAGCAGTTCTTC	CASSFDRIAYNEQFF
TRBV7-9	-	TRBJ2-3	TRBD1	TGTGCCAGCAGCCGCCCACCACAGGGGTTGTTAGTGGATACGCAGTATTTT	CASSRPPQGLLVDTQYF
TRBV13	-	TRBJ2-2	-	TGTGCCAGCAGCTTAGAACAGCTCACCGGGGAGCTGTTTTTT	CASSLEQLTGELFF
TRBV27	-	TRBJ1-1	TRBD1	TGTGCCAGCAGTTTTCTGGACAGGGGAGGAGCTTTCTTT	CASSFLDRGGAFF
TRBV10-1	-	TRBJ2-3	TRBD2	TGCGCCGTCGGGACTAGCGGAGATACGCAGTATTTT	CAVGTSGDTQYF
TRBV5-1	-	TRBJ1-3	TRBD1	TGCGCCAGCAGCTGGGGGACAGCTGGAAACACCATATATTTT	CASSWGTAGNTIYF
TRBV6-5	-	TRBJ2-5	-	TGTGCCAGCAGTTATAAGGGGGAAGAGACCCAGTACTTC	CASSYKGEETQYF
TRBV7-2	-	TRBJ1-4	-	TGTGCCAGCAGCTTAGACAGTCAAAAACTGTTTTTT	CASSLDSQKLFF
TRBV27	-	TRBJ2-7	TRBD2	TGTGCCAGCAGTTTAGCGGGGGGCTACGAGCAGTACTTC	CASSLAGGYEQYF
TRBV6-5	-	TRBJ1-5	TRBD1	TGTGCCAGCAGCCCTACCGACAGGGAAAATCAGCCCCAGCATTTT	CASSPTDRENQPQHF
TRBV11-2	-	TRBJ2-7	TRBD1	TGTGCCAGCAGCTTAGTCAGGGGGCTTAACGAGCAGTACTTC	CASSLVRGLNEQYF
TRBV4-1	-	TRBJ1-2	-	TGCGCCAGCAGCCAAGACTTCTATGGCTACACCTTC	CASSQDFYGYTF
TRBV6-6	few	TRBJ2-3	TRBD2	TGTGCCAGCCGGGGGAGGGGTACAGATACGCAGTATTTT	CASRGRGTDTQYF
TRBV4-1	-	TRBJ2-1	-	TGCGCCAGCAGCCTCCGGGAGTTGAGCTCCTACAATGAGCAGTTCTTC	CASSLRELSSYNEQFF
TRBV4-3	-	TRBJ2-4	TRBD2	TGCGCCAGCAGCCAAGTTAGCGGGAGGGGGGGCAAAAACATTCAGTACTTC	CASSQVSGRGGKNIQYF
TRBV5-8	-	TRBJ2-7	-	TGTGCCAGCAGCTTGACAGGGTTGTCCGAGCAGTACTTC	CASSLTGLSEQYF
TRBV9	once	TRBJ2-7	TRBD2	TGTGCCAGCAGCGTAGGGGGGGGAAAAGCCTACGAGCAGTACTTC	CASSVGGGKAYEQYF
TRBV7-8	-	TRBJ2-7	TRBD1	TGTGCCAGCAGCTTAGACAGGGGGCTCTACGAGCAGTACTTC	CASSLDRGLYEQYF
TRBV2	-	TRBJ2-5	-	TGTGCCAGCAGTGACGCAGGGTGGGAGGCCCAGTACTTC	CASSDAGWEAQYF
TRBV11-2	-	TRBJ1-2	-	TGTGCCAGCAGCTTAGATAGGAGGGTTACGGGCTACACCTTC	CASSLDRRVTGYTF
TRBV7-2	-	TRBJ2-5	-	TGTGCCAGCAGCCACGTGTGGGGCGGCGAGACCCAGTACTTC	CASSHVWGGETQYF
TRBV4-3	-	TRBJ1-1	-	TGCGCCAGCAGCCAAGATCGGAGGGTTACTGAAGCTTTCTTT	CASSQDRRVTEAFF